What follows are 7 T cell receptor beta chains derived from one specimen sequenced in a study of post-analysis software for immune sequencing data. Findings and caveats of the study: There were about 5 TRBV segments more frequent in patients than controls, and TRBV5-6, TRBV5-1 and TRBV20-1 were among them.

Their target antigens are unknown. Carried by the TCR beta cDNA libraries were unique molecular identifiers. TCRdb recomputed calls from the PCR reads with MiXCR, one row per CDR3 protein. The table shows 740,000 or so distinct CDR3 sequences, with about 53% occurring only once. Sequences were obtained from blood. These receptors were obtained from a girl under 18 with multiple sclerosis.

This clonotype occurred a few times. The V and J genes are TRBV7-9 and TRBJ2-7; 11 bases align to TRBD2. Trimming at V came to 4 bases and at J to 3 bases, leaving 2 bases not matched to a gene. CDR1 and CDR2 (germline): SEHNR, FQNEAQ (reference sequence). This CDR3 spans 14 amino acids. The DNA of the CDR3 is TGTGCCAGCAGCTCGGGACTAGCGGACTACGAGCAGTACTTC. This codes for CASSSGLADYEQYF.

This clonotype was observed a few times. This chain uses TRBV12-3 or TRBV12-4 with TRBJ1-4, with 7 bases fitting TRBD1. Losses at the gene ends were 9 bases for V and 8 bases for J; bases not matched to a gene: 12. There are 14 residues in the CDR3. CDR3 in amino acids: CASSPTGEGEKLFF. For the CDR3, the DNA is TGTGCCAGTAGTCCTACAGGGGAGGGCGAAAAACTGTTTTTT.

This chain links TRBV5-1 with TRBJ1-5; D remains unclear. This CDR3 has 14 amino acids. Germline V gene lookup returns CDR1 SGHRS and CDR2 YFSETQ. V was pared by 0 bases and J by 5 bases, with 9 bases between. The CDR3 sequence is CASSLAGTHQPQHF. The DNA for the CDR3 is TGCGCCAGCAGCTTGGCAGGTACGCATCAGCCCCAGCATTTT.

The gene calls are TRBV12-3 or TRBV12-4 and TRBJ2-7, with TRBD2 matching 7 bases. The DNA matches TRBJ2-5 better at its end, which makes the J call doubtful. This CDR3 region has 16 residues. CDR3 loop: CASSLKVWRGQETQYF. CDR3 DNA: TGTGCCAGCTCCCTCAAGGTGTGGCGGGGGCAAGAGACCCAGTACTTC.

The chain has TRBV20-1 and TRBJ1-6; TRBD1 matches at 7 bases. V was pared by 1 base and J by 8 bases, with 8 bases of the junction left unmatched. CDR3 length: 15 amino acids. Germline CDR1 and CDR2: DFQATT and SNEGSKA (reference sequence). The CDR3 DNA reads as TGCAGTGCTAGAGGGCCCAGGGGGACGGATTCACCCCTCCACTTT. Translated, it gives CSARGPRGTDSPLHF.

The CDR3 DNA sequence: TGCAGTGCTAGGGATAGTAATGAGCAGTACTTC. This translates into CSARDSNEQYF. The V and J genes are TRBV20-1 and TRBJ2-7; D is undetermined. Germline V gives CDR1 DFQATT, CDR2 SNEGSKA (reference sequence). CDR3 length equals 11 residues. The V end was cut by 3 bases, the J end by 7 bases, with 10 bases between.

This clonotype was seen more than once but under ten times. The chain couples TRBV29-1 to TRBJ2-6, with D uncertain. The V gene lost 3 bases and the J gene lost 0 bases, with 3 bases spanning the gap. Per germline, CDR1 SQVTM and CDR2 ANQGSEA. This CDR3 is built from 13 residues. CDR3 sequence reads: CSVDYSGANVLTF. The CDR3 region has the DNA TGCAGCGTTGATTACTCTGGGGCCAACGTCCTGACTTTC.